This T cell receptor beta chain originates from a study of blood T cell repertoires in COVID-19. The repertoire was sequenced with immunoSEQ multiplex PCR; TCRdb's copy has only in-frame clones and lacks some. The table lists around 74,000 clones, about 87% of them singletons. Sequenced: peripheral blood. The receptor's source is a man aged 45-65 years with active COVID-19.

The CDR3 is CASSQVYSGPEESSYEQYF. The CDR3 DNA sequence: TGTGCCAGCAGCCAAGTATACTCGGGTCCCGAGGAGAGCTCCTACGAGCAGTACTTC. The chain carries TRBV3-1 (or the pseudogene TRBV3-2) and TRBJ2-7, with D unresolved. The CDR3 totals 19 residues. Trimming took 1 base from V and 0 from J, leaving 22 bases between them. CDR1 and CDR2 from the germline V gene are LGHDT and YNNKEL (reference sequence).